Presented here are 5 T cell receptor beta chains from one specimen sequenced in a study of blood T cell repertoires in COVID-19. Data came from immunoSEQ multiplex PCR; TCRdb stores just in-frame clones and leaves some out. The table lists more than 150,000 clones, 80% to 90% of them singletons. The sequencing sample was made of peripheral blood. All receptors derive from a woman aged 40 to 49 with acute or convalescent COVID-19.

The chain carries TRBV9 and TRBJ2-4, with 9 bases fitting TRBD1. The CDR3 runs to 16 residues. Germline CDR1 and CDR2: SGDLS and YYNGEE. V was clipped by 3 bases and J by 0 bases; unmatched bases: 4. CDR3 nucleotides: TGTGCCAGCAGCGGACGGGACAGGGAAGCCAAAAACATTCAGTACTTC. As protein: CASSGRDREAKNIQYF.

V and J are TRBV19 and TRBJ1-1; TRBD1 might be the D (5 bases). This CDR3 comprises 13 residues. The germline V gene has CDR1 LNHDA and CDR2 SQIVND (reference sequence). Trimming shortened V by 7 bases and J by 8 bases, and 17 bases separated the two germline ends. This chain's CDR3 is CASNLARDSEAFF. The CDR3 DNA reads TGTGCCAGTAACCTCGCTAGAGACAGCGAAGCTTTCTTT.

V and J are TRBV2 and TRBJ2-2; the match to TRBD1 covers 7 bases. The junction had 10 bases not matched to a gene; V was cut back by 7 bases and J by 2 bases. Germline V CDR1 and CDR2: SNHLY, FYNNEI. There are 16 residues in the CDR3. The CDR3 DNA is TGTGCCAGCAATGAGGTGGACAGGATCAACACCGGGGAGCTGTTTTTT. Protein: CASNEVDRINTGELFF.

V usage is TRBV5-6 and J usage is TRBJ1-4, with 9 bases matching TRBD1. Germline V lookup: CDR1 SGHDT, CDR2 YYEEEE. J was trimmed by 8 bases and V by 3 bases; bases with no gene match: 5. The CDR3 covers 14 residues. The CDR3 loop reads CASSSGQGYEKLFF. In nucleotides, the CDR3 is TGTGCCAGCAGCTCTGGACAGGGGTACGAAAAACTGTTTTTT.

The rearrangement links TRBV10-3 to TRBJ2-5; D call uncertain. The CDR3 contains 13 residues. Germline lookup yields CDR1 ENHRY and CDR2 SYGVKD. V lost 0 bases and J lost 5, with 7 bases in between. The CDR3 coding sequence is TGTGCCATCAGTGAGTCGACGCGGGAGACCCAGTACTTC. Its protein is CAISESTRETQYF.